Listed below are T cell receptor beta chains from one sample, sequenced in a study of blood T cell repertoires in COVID-19. Clones were sequenced by immunoSEQ multiplex PCR, and TCRdb holds only the in-frame ones, with some missing. The sample contains around 310,000 clones, 90% of which appear only once. Sequenced sample: peripheral blood. The source is a woman aged 40 to 50 with COVID-19, enrolled during active disease. Each CDR3 is given with its conserved first and last residue. The D gene is left open where the match is weak. Size is stated for part of the rows, as once, few or many counts, or as a class when the clone is expanded.

len,j_gene,abundance,d_gene,v_gene,CDR3nt,CDR3aa
16,TRBJ2-7,-,TRBD2,TRBV15,TGTGCCACCAGCGGGGGACTAGCGGGAGTAGGCTACGAGCAGTACTTC,CATSGGLAGVGYEQYF
15,TRBJ2-3,-,TRBD2,TRBV9,TGTGCCAGCAGCGTGATCAGCGGGGGCGCAGATACGCAGTATTTT,CASSVISGGADTQYF
12,TRBJ1-1,-,-,TRBV7-9,TGTGCCAGCAGCCACTTGAACACTGAAGCTTTCTTT,CASSHLNTEAFF
17,TRBJ2-3,-,TRBD2,TRBV4-2,TGTGCCAGCAGCCAATGGGGTGATAGCGGGGGAGCCGATACGCAGTATTTT,CASSQWGDSGGADTQYF
15,TRBJ2-6,-,-,TRBV10-3,TGTGCCATCTCCACCGCGGGATCTGGGGCCAACGTCCTGACTTTC,CAISTAGSGANVLTF
15,TRBJ2-3,-,TRBD1,TRBV6-5,TGTGCCAGCAGTACTTTCCCCGGACAGGGTCAAGAGCAGTATTTT,CASSTFPGQGQEQYF
14,TRBJ2-2,-,-,TRBV19,TGTGCCAGTAGTTCAGTGGGGAGAGCCGGGGAGCTGTTTTTT,CASSSVGRAGELFF
15,TRBJ1-5,-,-,TRBV7-2,TGTGCCAGCAGCTTAGAGTCGGGCGGGGATCAGCCCCAGCATTTT,CASSLESGGDQPQHF
13,TRBJ2-3,-,-,TRBV18,TGTGCCAGCTCATTAGGGGGAACAGATACGCAGTATTTT,CASSLGGTDTQYF
15,TRBJ2-7,few,TRBD2,TRBV6-2/TRBV6-3,TGTGCCAGCAGTTTTGATGGTAGCGGGCCTTACGAGCAGTACTTC,CASSFDGSGPYEQYF
14,TRBJ1-2,-,-,TRBV5-4,TGTGCCAGCAGCGAGGTGGAGTTGGGCTATGGCTACACCTTC,CASSEVELGYGYTF
19,TRBJ1-4,-,-,TRBV4-3,TGCGCCAGCAGCCAAGTTGTTTCTTCCGGGGGGCATCCTAATGAAAAACTGTTTTTT,CASSQVVSSGGHPNEKLFF
13,TRBJ1-2,-,-,TRBV7-9,TGTGCCAGCAGCCAACGGGGGGGCTATGGCTACACCTTC,CASSQRGGYGYTF
14,TRBJ2-3,-,-,TRBV7-9,TGTGCCAGCAGCCCGACGAGGAGGTTAGATACGCAGTATTTT,CASSPTRRLDTQYF
13,TRBJ1-5,-,-,TRBV7-3,TGTGCCAGCAGCCTGGGGGGGGTTCAGCCCCAGCATTTT,CASSLGGVQPQHF
14,TRBJ2-3,-,-,TRBV28,TGTGCCGCCCTATCCGGGAGTCGCACAGATACGCAGTATTTT,CAALSGSRTDTQYF
15,TRBJ2-5,-,-,TRBV3-1/TRBV3-2,TGTGCCAGCAGCCAAGGGGCCTACGATAGAGAGACCCAGTACTTC,CASSQGAYDRETQYF
15,TRBJ2-2,-,-,TRBV7-2,TGTGCCAGCAGCCCCACCACCGCTAGAACCGGGGAGCTGTTTTTT,CASSPTTARTGELFF
15,TRBJ2-7,-,-,TRBV27,TGTGCCAGCAGTTTATTGAGCAGGGGCCCTTCGGAGCAGTACTTC,CASSLLSRGPSEQYF
13,TRBJ1-1,-,-,TRBV4-3,TGCGCCAGCAGCGACAGGTCAGGGGTGAAAGCTTTCTTT,CASSDRSGVKAFF
13,TRBJ2-3,-,-,TRBV6-4,TGTGCCAGCAGTTTGGGGGCGGAAGATACGCAGTATTTT,CASSLGAEDTQYF
13,TRBJ2-4,-,TRBD2,TRBV19,TGTGCCAGTAGGCGGGGGGGGGAAAACATTCAGTACTTC,CASRRGGENIQYF
14,TRBJ2-3,-,-,TRBV25-1,TGTGCCAGCCTAAAGGGGGACTACACAGATACGCAGTATTTT,CASLKGDYTDTQYF
14,TRBJ1-1,-,-,TRBV5-1,TGCGCCAGCAGCTTGGGGTCCAGGAACACTGAGGCTTTCTTT,CASSLGSRNTEAFF
14,TRBJ2-7,-,TRBD1,TRBV6-2/TRBV6-3,TGTGCCAGCAGTCGGACAGGGTCGGGATACGAGCAGTACTTC,CASSRTGSGYEQYF
13,TRBJ2-2,-,TRBD2,TRBV29-1,TGCAGCGTGTCGGGGGGACGAACCGGGGAGCTGTTTTTT,CSVSGGRTGELFF
17,TRBJ2-5,-,TRBD1,TRBV5-6,TGTGCCAGCAGCCCACCGAGCTCCATGGACAGGGCGGAGACCCAGTACTTC,CASSPPSSMDRAETQYF
17,TRBJ2-7,-,-,TRBV2,TGTGCCAGCAGGGACCAAACGTGGGGCAGAAGCTCCTACGAGCAGTACTTC,CASRDQTWGRSSYEQYF
15,TRBJ1-1,-,TRBD1,TRBV7-7,TGTGCTAGTACCCCTATTGCAGGGGGTAACACTGAAGCTTTCTTT,CASTPIAGGNTEAFF